This TCR beta chain is from a study of T cells in Graves' hyperthyroidism and ophthalmopathy. Researchers took RNA transcripts and amplified the TCR beta CDR3 regions from them. When the TCR CDR3 underwent first-round RT-PCR, the HTBI primer set was used. One entry per CDR3 protein results from TCRdb running MiXCR on the multiplex PCR reads. The sample records 450,000 to 600,000 distinct CDR3 sequences, 15% to 20% being singletons. Germline CDR1 KGHDR, CDR2 SFDVKD. This CDR3 comprises 14 residues. The germline V and J ends were trimmed by 4 bases and 5 bases, with 13 bases remaining between them. The clonotype originates from a man aged 35-49 years with Graves' ophthalmopathy. Material: blood. The chain has TRBV24-1 and TRBJ2-5; D perhaps matches TRBD1 (6 bases). CDR3 in amino acids: CATSDPGDLETQYF. CDR3 nucleotide sequence: TGTGCCACCAGTGACCCAGGGGATCTGGAGACCCAGTACTTC.